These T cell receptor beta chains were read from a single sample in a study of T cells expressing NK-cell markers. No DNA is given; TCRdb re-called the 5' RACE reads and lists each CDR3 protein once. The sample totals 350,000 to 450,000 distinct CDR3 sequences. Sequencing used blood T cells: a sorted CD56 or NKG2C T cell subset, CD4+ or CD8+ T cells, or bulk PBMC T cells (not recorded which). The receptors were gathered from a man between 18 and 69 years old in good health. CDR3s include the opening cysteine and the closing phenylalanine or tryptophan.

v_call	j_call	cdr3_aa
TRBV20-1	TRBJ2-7	CSAKRRASGARDYEQYF
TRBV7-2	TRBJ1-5	CASSLEGRTQHF
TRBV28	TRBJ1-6	CASSPGYTYSPLHF
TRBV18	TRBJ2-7	CASSPPNFFEQYF
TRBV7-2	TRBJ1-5	CASSSPRDNHQPQHF
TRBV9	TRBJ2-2	CASSIIDRVGTGELFF
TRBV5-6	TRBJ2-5	CASSPGIGGKQTQYF
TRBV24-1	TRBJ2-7	CATSDTKRHYDEQYF
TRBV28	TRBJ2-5	CASSSVGVQETQYF
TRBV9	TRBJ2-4	CASSITGGAENIQYF
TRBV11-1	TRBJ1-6	CASSDSGPKLGGNSPLHF
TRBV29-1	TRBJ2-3	CSVRTSSLTDTQYF
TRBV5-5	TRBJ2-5	CASSSDMYQETQYF
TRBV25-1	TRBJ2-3	CASRNSGEGDTQYF
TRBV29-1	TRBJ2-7	CSVRTGGSYEQYF
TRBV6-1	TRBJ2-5	CASSLGRFQETQYF
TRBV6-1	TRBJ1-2	CASRRTGTGVVYGYTF
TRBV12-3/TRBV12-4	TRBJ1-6	CASSLTGIGDSPLHF
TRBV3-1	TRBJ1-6	CASSQGSSYNSPLHF
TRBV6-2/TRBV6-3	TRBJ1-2	CASSWTGGYTF
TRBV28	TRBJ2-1	CASTWGVWARSSTDNEQFF
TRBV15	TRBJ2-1	CATSRDPSGGLYNEQFF
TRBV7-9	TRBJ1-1	CASSFLAGKETEAFF
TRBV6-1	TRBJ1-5	CASSEAGGNQPQHF
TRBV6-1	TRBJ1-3	CASTPRGGQISGNTIYF
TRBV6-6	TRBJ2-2	CASGTENTGELFF
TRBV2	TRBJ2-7	CASSERPVGYEQYF
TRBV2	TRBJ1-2	CATGLTNYGYTF
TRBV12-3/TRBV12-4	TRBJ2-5	CASSLMGWGDQETQYF
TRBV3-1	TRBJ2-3	CASSHPTGGAFRTQYF
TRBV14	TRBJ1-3	CASSRDRGWNTIYF
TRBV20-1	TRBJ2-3	CSARDLDHGGNTQYF
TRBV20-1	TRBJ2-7	CSAPTGEGGYEQYF
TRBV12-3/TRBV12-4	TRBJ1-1	CASRPNRGTHTEAFF
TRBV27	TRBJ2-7	CASRDAGSYEQYF
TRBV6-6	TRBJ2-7	CASRSLVEQYF
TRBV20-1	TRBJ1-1	CSARDLRGRQNTEAFF
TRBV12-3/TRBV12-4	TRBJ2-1	CASRKQGPWGEQFF
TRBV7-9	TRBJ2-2	CASSPLDRVRTGELFF
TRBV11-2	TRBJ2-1	CASSFTRSGGANEQFF
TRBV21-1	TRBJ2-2	CASSKCPTSGNWNTGELFF
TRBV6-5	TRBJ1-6	CASSYSSWAGDSPLHF
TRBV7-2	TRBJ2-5	CASTSWLARETQYF
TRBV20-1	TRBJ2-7	CSALVAAGAAFEQYF
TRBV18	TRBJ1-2	CASSPGQGLYGYTF
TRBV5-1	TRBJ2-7	CASSQGAVAAYEQYF